Shown below are 13 T cell receptor beta chains from a single sample sequenced in a study of cytomegalovirus exposure and HLA in healthy donors. The PCR ran on 60 Vbeta and 13 Jbeta primers. This table comes from immunoSEQ multiplex PCR, and its TCRdb copy is limited to in-frame clones, with some not included. Of over 85,000 clones listed, about four fifths are singletons. Sequencing was carried out using PBMCs. These receptors were taken from a man aged 40-55 years in good health and CMV-seropositive.

The gene calls are TRBV6-5 and TRBJ1-1; maybe TRBD1 (6 bases). This CDR3 is built from 11 residues. Per germline, CDR1 MNHEY and CDR2 SVGAGI. V lost 6 bases and J lost 10, with 12 bases in between. CDR3 sequence: CASRSTGRAFF. DNA of the CDR3: TGTGCCAGCAGATCAACAGGGAGAGCTTTCTTT.

The chain has TRBV6-5 and TRBJ1-1; 10 bases match TRBD1. This CDR3 is built from 14 residues. With 4 bases clipped from V and 7 bases from J, the junction kept 6 bases outside the gene matches. Germline-derived CDR1 and CDR2 are MNHEY and SVGAGI. The DNA for the CDR3 is TGTGCCAGCAGTTCCGGGACAGGGGTCCTTGAAGCTTTCTTT. This gives the protein CASSSGTGVLEAFF.

The chain employs TRBV28 and TRBJ2-7, with D possibly matching TRBD1 (5 bases). CDR1 MDHEN and CDR2 SYDVKM come from the germline V gene. Trimming shortened V by 7 bases and J by 2 bases, and 18 bases separated the two germline ends. The CDR3 has 15 amino acids. The chain's CDR3 is CASTLGRARTYEQYF. The CDR3 DNA reads as TGTGCCAGCACCCTTGGCAGGGCCCGGACCTACGAGCAGTACTTC. The whole variable domain, remainder taken from reference TRBV28 and TRBJ2-7, is DVKVTQSSRYLVKRTGEKVFLECVQDMDHENMFWYRQDPGLGLRLIYFSYDVKMKEKGDIPEGYSVSREKKERFSLILESASTNQTSMYLCASTLGRARTYEQYFGPGTRLTVT.

This rearrangement joins TRBV30 to TRBJ2-1; TRBD2 matches 11 bases. The CDR3 sequence is 14 residues long. The ends lost 3 bases at V and 6 bases at J; junction bases unmatched: 4. CDR1 is GTSNPN, CDR2 SVGIG, per germline (reference sequence). CDR3 coding DNA: TGTGCCTGGAGGCTAGCGGGAGGAGGCAATGAGCAGTTCTTC. Translation: CAWRLAGGGNEQFF.

The rearrangement uses TRBV5-1 and TRBJ1-6, with 7 bases matching TRBD1. Trimming at V came to 0 bases and at J to 9 bases, leaving 9 bases not matched to a gene. There are 16 residues in the CDR3. Germline lookup yields CDR1 SGHRS and CDR2 YFSETQ. CDR3 nucleotide sequence: TGCGCCAGCAGCTTGGAACGGCGGGGACAGAGTTCACCCCTCCACTTT. Protein: CASSLERRGQSSPLHF.

The CDR3 sequence is CASTRGTSGSDEQFF. In DNA, the CDR3 is TGTGCCAGCACCCGAGGAACTAGCGGGAGCGATGAGCAGTTCTTC. The gene calls are TRBV9 and TRBJ2-1, with 11 positions matching TRBD2. This CDR3 is built from 15 residues. V dropped 6 bases and J dropped 8; count of bases not matched to a gene: 10. Germline values: CDR1 SGDLS, CDR2 YYNGEE.

The rearrangement uses TRBV27 and TRBJ2-1, with TRBD2 as a possible D gene (5 bases). The germline V and J ends were trimmed by 2 bases and 3 bases, with 14 bases remaining between them. Germline V CDR1 and CDR2: MNHEY, SMNVEV (reference sequence). The CDR3 extends over 16 amino acids. The CDR3 DNA reads as TGTGCCAGCAGTTTACTACCTCTTGGGAGCTACAATGAGCAGTTCTTC. Protein: CASSLLPLGSYNEQFF.

V usage is TRBV5-1 and J usage is TRBJ2-5; possible D gene TRBD1, 5 bases. Germline lookup yields CDR1 SGHRS and CDR2 YFSETQ. The CDR3 spans 14 residues. Between the trimmed V and J ends, which lost 6 bases and 4 bases, there was a span of 16 bases. Here the CDR3 reads CASTPSLQGETQYF. Here the CDR3 DNA reads TGCGCCAGCACCCCCTCACTCCAGGGAGAGACCCAGTACTTC.

The chain uses TRBV13 and TRBJ1-6, with D maybe TRBD1 (5 bases). This CDR3 has 13 residues. The germline gives CDR1 PRHDT, CDR2 FYEKMQ (reference sequence). The V and J ends lost 3 bases and 7 bases respectively, with 7 bases between them. CDR3: CASSLQGNSPLHF. Written as DNA, the CDR3 is TGTGCCAGCAGCTTGCAGGGAAATTCACCCCTCCACTTT.

The chain joins TRBV5-1 to TRBJ2-7, with D perhaps matching TRBD2 (7 bases). V was cut by 4 bases and J by 6 bases, with 14 bases left in between. Germline values: CDR1 SGHRS, CDR2 YFSETQ. The CDR3 is made up of 13 amino acids. The CDR3, as DNA: TGCGCCAGCAGCCCTCCGGGGGGCGGCGAGCAGTACTTC. Translated, it gives CASSPPGGGEQYF.

The genes are TRBV5-1 and TRBJ2-5, with TRBD1 matching 7 bases. The germline CDR1 and CDR2 sequences are SGHRS and YFSETQ. The ends lost 2 bases at V and 3 bases at J; junction bases unmatched: 1. This CDR3 region has 13 residues. CDR3 bases: TGCGCCAGCAGCTTCACAGGGGAAGAGACCCAGTACTTC. Translation gives CASSFTGEETQYF.

This chain connects TRBV6-1 to TRBJ2-3; 7 positions agree with TRBD2. V shed 4 bases, J shed 0 bases, and the junction held 7 bases outside the gene matches. CDR1 is MNHNS and CDR2 is SASEGT in the germline V gene. The CDR3 spans 16 residues. CDR3 coding DNA: TGTGCCAGCAGTGGGAGGGAGCGGGATAGCACAGATACGCAGTATTTT. Amino acid sequence: CASSGRERDSTDTQYF.

The J gene is TRBJ2-3, the V gene TRBV5-4; maybe TRBD2 (5 bases). The V gene's germline CDR1 is SGHNT and CDR2 YYREEE (reference sequence). The CDR3 contains 15 residues. V dropped 4 bases and J dropped 0 bases, with 12 bases sitting between them. The CDR3, as DNA: TGTGCCAGCAGCCCGCCAGGACTCAGCACAGATACGCAGTATTTT. Protein sequence: CASSPPGLSTDTQYF. The complete variable domain, with remaining parts taken from reference TRBV5-4 and TRBJ2-3, reads ETGVTQSPTHLIKTRGQQVTLRCSSQSGHNTVSWYQQALGQGPQFIFQYYREEENGRGNFPPRFSGLQFPNYSSELNVNALELDDSALYLCASSPPGLSTDTQYFGPGTRLTVL.